The present entry profiles one T cell receptor beta chain with its context. The CDR3 covers 15 residues. Trimming stripped 3 bases from V and 7 bases from J, with 16 bases between. Germline V gene data show CDR1 as LNHDA and CDR2 as SQIVND (reference sequence). This sample stems from a study of control samples from healthy donors and cancer patients. Here immunoSEQ multiplex PCR was the method, and the copy in TCRdb shows in-frame clones only, minus some. The sample carries about 140,000 clones, roughly 92% recorded once. Specimen: blood. This receptor was identified in a young man in good health. The rearrangement joins TRBV19 to TRBJ1-5; TRBD1 is a possible D gene (5 bases). Here the CDR3 reads CASSMGPGGSQPQHF. The CDR3 DNA reads TGTGCCAGTAGTATGGGGCCGGGGGGTAGCCAGCCCCAGCATTTT.